This T cell receptor beta chain derives from a study of OX40 agonist ivuxolimab in advanced cancers. Study context: Patients were infused with ivuxolimab every 2 weeks at 0.01 to 10 mg/kg. Findings of the study overall: No determination was made of the antigen specificity of the expanded peripheral T cells. Several nonresponders also turned out to have low normalized T-cell clonal expansion.

Libraries were prepared by immunoSEQ multiplex PCR; TCRdb keeps only in-frame clonotypes and omits some of them. In the table there are tens of thousands of clones, roughly 79% of which are singletons. About this clone: Its specificity is not known.

Autoimmune disease history or systemic immunosuppression led to patient exclusion. The CDR3 is made up of 22 amino acids. The chain links TRBV1 to TRBJ2-1; the table's TRBD2 call for D was not verified on the DNA. TRBV1 is a recognized pseudogene. The specimen comprised CD4+ or CD8+ T cells sorted from blood, sampled in a trial of the OX40 agonist ivuxolimab. The clonotype originates from an adult with an advanced solid tumor such as melanoma, head and neck, liver or kidney cancer. The CDR3 DNA is TGCACCAGCAGCCATGAATCCCGATGGGCTAGCGGGAAAAAGAGCTCCTACAATGAGCAGTTCTTC. This gives the protein CTSSHESRWASGKKSSYNEQFF.